The rows below give T cell receptor beta chains drawn from one sample of a study of Tregs in tolerant kidney transplant recipients. This table comes from immunoSEQ multiplex PCR, and its TCRdb copy is limited to in-frame clones, with some not included. The table has about 50,000 clones, about 92% seen once; the top ten hold about 16%. The material sequenced was CD8+ T cells from blood (PBMCs), taken 12 months after the transplant. The receptors stem from a human patient who received a combined kidney and bone marrow transplant. Some T cells may trace back to the graft donor. Each CDR3 is given with its conserved first and last residue. A D gene is named only where the DNA matches it firmly. For some rows the clone size is stated as once, few or many, or as a class when expanded; others skip it.

D gene	clone size	V gene	J gene	CDR3 DNA	CDR3 protein
.	.	TRBV7-7	TRBJ2-7	TGTGCCAGCAGCTTAGGTGTAGGGGGTGAGCAGTACTTC	CASSLGVGGEQYF
.	.	TRBV11-2	TRBJ1-6	TGTGCCAGCAGCTTAAGTCGCGGAGGGCGGTCACCCCTCCACTTT	CASSLSRGGRSPLHF
.	.	TRBV6-1	TRBJ1-2	TGTGCCAGCAGTGAAGCGGACACGTTCCCCGGATATGGCTACACCTTC	CASSEADTFPGYGYTF
.	.	TRBV21-1	TRBJ1-1	TGTGCCAGCAGGACAGGGGGCGCTTCCACTGAAGCTTTCTTT	CASRTGGASTEAFF
.	.	TRBV4-1	TRBJ1-6	TGCGCCAGCAGCCAAGTTGAGGGTGCACCCCTCCACTTT	CASSQVEGAPLHF
.	.	TRBV13	TRBJ1-2	TGTGCCAGCAGCTTAGGGTCAGCTAACTATGGCTACACCTTC	CASSLGSANYGYTF
TRBD1	.	TRBV6-5	TRBJ2-1	TGTGCCAGCCGACAGGGCCCTAACAATGAGCAGTTCTTC	CASRQGPNNEQFF
.	.	TRBV7-9	TRBJ1-2	TGTGCCAGCAGCTTTGGAGTGCGGTATGGCTACACCTTC	CASSFGVRYGYTF
TRBD2	.	TRBV6-1	TRBJ2-3	TGTGCCAGCAGTGCATTATGGGGGGGATCAGGCACAGATACGCAGTATTTT	CASSALWGGSGTDTQYF
.	.	TRBV9	TRBJ1-3	TGTGCCAGCACCCCGGACAGAAGTGGAAACACCATATATTTT	CASTPDRSGNTIYF
.	.	TRBV11-2	TRBJ2-7	TGTGCCAGCAGCTTAGGGACTACCTACGAGCAGTACTTC	CASSLGTTYEQYF
.	.	TRBV7-9	TRBJ1-1	TGTGCCAGCAGCCAGAACGATGGGGGCTCCTTGAACACTGAAGCTTTCTTT	CASSQNDGGSLNTEAFF
.	.	TRBV4-3	TRBJ2-7	TGCGCCAGCAGCTATACAGTCAGGGGAGGGGGCGAGCAGTACTTC	CASSYTVRGGGEQYF
.	.	TRBV6-1	TRBJ1-1	TGTGCCAGCAGTTTCGGCACTGAAGCTTTCTTT	CASSFGTEAFF
TRBD2	.	TRBV5-1	TRBJ2-3	TGCGCCAGCAGCTGGTCTAGCGGGGTTGGCGGAGATACGCAGTATTTT	CASSWSSGVGGDTQYF
TRBD2	.	TRBV9	TRBJ2-3	TGTGCCAGCAGCGTATCTAGCGGGAGACCAGATACGCAGTATTTT	CASSVSSGRPDTQYF
.	.	TRBV13	TRBJ2-3	TGTGCCAGCCACGGGGAGTCATCAGATACGCAGTATTTT	CASHGESSDTQYF
.	.	TRBV6-1	TRBJ1-2	TGTGCCAGCAATGGGGACTACTATGGCTACACCTTC	CASNGDYYGYTF
TRBD1	once	TRBV9	TRBJ1-2	TGTGCCAGCAGTGGGACAGGTTATAACTATGGCTACACCTTC	CASSGTGYNYGYTF
.	.	TRBV7-9	TRBJ1-2	TGTGCCAGCAGCTTAGTGGTCCGAGCTAACTATGGCTACACCTTC	CASSLVVRANYGYTF
.	.	TRBV4-1	TRBJ2-1	TGCGCCAGCAGCCAAGCGGTCTACCCGTACTACAATGAGCAGTTCTTC	CASSQAVYPYYNEQFF
.	.	TRBV7-7	TRBJ2-3	TGTGCCAGCAGCTCATCGACTGGCACAGATACGCAGTATTTT	CASSSSTGTDTQYF
TRBD1	.	TRBV5-6	TRBJ2-7	TGTGCCAGCAGCTTACAGGGGGTTGAGGCCTACGAGCAGTACTTC	CASSLQGVEAYEQYF
.	.	TRBV9	TRBJ1-2	TGTGCCAGCAGCGAGGGAGGAGGGGTCGGCTACACCTTC	CASSEGGGVGYTF